This T cell receptor (beta chain) was retrieved from a study of T cell responses to AZD1222 COVID-19 vaccine (dated by TCRdb to the early 2020s). As for the study more broadly: AZD1222 recipients whose second dose came at about 4 weeks and those whose second dose came at about 12 weeks were combined into one group, since spike-specific TCR depth and breadth did not differ between the two schedules. A total of 233 trial participants underwent TCR sequencing, of whom around 200 received two doses of AZD1222 and some 25 received two doses of the MenACWY control vaccine. Trial participants were enrolled into age subgroups of 18-55, 56-69 and 70-plus years, which contained about 150, 27 and 61 TCR-sequenced participants, respectively. Summary of the overall study and its limitations: Most participants were white British and females outnumbered males, and the authors suggested that clonal diversity may have been underestimated. Nearly half of unique spike-specific TCRs reportedly recognized epitopes outside regions mutated in the B.1.351 and B.1.1.7 variants. No day 14 peak-response samples were available, so repertoires were characterized only after the peak T cell response. Spike-specific TCR breadth and depth rose significantly after two AZD1222 doses compared with day 0 and with MenACWY recipients. The whole spike protein was spanned by vaccine-associated CD4 TCRs, and dominant responses were seen in regions 160-218 and 743-854. In the small 56-69-year group, the increase in depth fell short of significance, most likely because of low power. Conclusions about previously exposed vaccinees are limited, since just 5 or 6 AZD1222 recipients were seropositive for SARS-CoV-2 at baseline.

The CDR3 sequence holds 15 residues, the cysteine and phenylalanine included. Just the 45-base CDR3 DNA is kept, in frame starting at base 1. The CDR1 and CDR2 encoded by the germline V gene are MDHEN and SYDVKM. Trimming takes 3 bases from V and 3 bases from J, and the germline ends sit 14 bases apart. The CDR3 regions of human TCRbeta chains were analyzed by immunosequencing. As for the authors' bioinformatics: TCRs in the repertoires were matched against a reference library of SARS-CoV-2-specific TCRs that had been generated with the MIRA antigen-specificity platform. Breadth meant the fraction of unique TCRs that were SARS-CoV-2-associated, whereas depth meant the fraction of total T cells that were SARS-CoV-2-associated. Each spike-specific TCR was assigned to its reactive spike region and to a CD4 or CD8 class using the MIRA data. Log10-transformed breadth and depth values were compared by one-way ANOVA with Sidak's multiple comparisons tests. Drawn from immuneACCESS, this table holds only the in-frame rearrangements with V and J called that TCRdb kept. Clones are partly lost; checked studies trace under half to an unresolved V gene and leave the rest unexplained. That table is the source of V, J and clone size, and D and trimming were worked out from the DNA. Present in this sample are 140,000 to 150,000 clones, about 91% of which were seen just once. Over 13% of the sample is held by the ten biggest clonotypes.

What the time point label conveys for this sample: baseline before first vaccination. Vaccinee samples were obtained from the UK trials COV001 and COV002, which included a single-blind randomized controlled phase 2/3 trial of AZD1222 (ChAdOx1 nCoV-19) in healthy adults. For TCRbeta chain sequencing, PBMC samples were collected from trial participants at day 0 and at day 28 after the second dose. This clone was detected only once. It has no known antigen specificity. No much larger clone exists at a distance of one base, and base qualities are not known. This TCR derives from an adult in good health. The receptor chain draws on TRBV28 and TRBJ1-2; no D segment can be confidently identified. The material sequenced was peripheral blood, taken on day 0 of AZD1222 vaccination. For the CDR3, the sequence is CASSFVALRDYGYTF. The DNA sequence is given as TGTGCCAGCAGTTTCGTGGCTTTAAGGGACTATGGCTACACCTTC.